Each of the 28 T cell receptor beta chains below was sequenced from the same sample in a study of shared clonotypes between healthy human individuals. Sequencing was performed with immunoSEQ multiplex PCR; in TCRdb, only in-frame clones are kept and a portion is missing. Of more than 500,000 clones detected, roughly 95% appear once; the ten largest clones hold about 0.067%. The sample consisted of naive CD4+ T cells sorted from blood. Indicated subset: CD45RA+ positively selected. These TCRs come from a woman aged 25 to 45 in good health.

J is TRBJ1-1 and V is TRBV21-1. TRBV21-1 is designated a pseudogene. The CDR3 length is 14 residues. As DNA, the CDR3 is TGTGCCAGCTCCCCATTGCTCATGAACACTGAAGCTTTCTTT. Translating gives CASSPLLMNTEAFF.

V and J are TRBV28 and TRBJ1-4; tentatively, D is TRBD1 (6 bases). V lost 6 bases, J lost 8 bases, and 19 bases lay in between. Germline V gene data show CDR1 as MDHEN and CDR2 as SYDVKM. The CDR3 contains 15 residues. Here the CDR3 reads CASSHRDMGREKLFF. The CDR3 bases are TGTGCCAGCAGCCACCGGGACATGGGGAGAGAAAAACTGTTTTTT.

This chain links TRBV5-6 with TRBJ2-7; TRBD1 matches at 8 bases. CDR3 length equals 15 residues. Per the germline V gene, CDR1 is SGHDT and CDR2 is YYEEEE. V shed 3 bases and J 3 bases; nucleotides not matched to a gene: 8. CDR3 in amino acids: CASSSAMDRVYEQYF. CDR3 in DNA: TGTGCCAGCAGCTCCGCGATGGACAGGGTCTACGAGCAGTACTTC. Full variable domain (missing parts from reference TRBV5-6 and TRBJ2-7): DAGVTQSPTHLIKTRGQQVTLRCSPKSGHDTVSWYQQALGQGPQFIFQYYEEEERQRGNFPDRFSGHQFPNYSSELNVNALLLGDSALYLCASSSAMDRVYEQYFGPGTRLTVT.

This clone occurred a few times. The V and J genes are TRBV18 and TRBJ1-2; the match to TRBD1 covers 7 bases. V shed 4 bases and J 6 bases; nucleotides not matched to a gene: 5. The CDR3 totals 13 residues. Germline values: CDR1 KGHSH, CDR2 LQKENI. In DNA, the CDR3 is TGTGCCAGCTCACTACGACAGGGCGATGGCTACACCTTC. It codes for CASSLRQGDGYTF. Based on the CDR3 plus reference TRBV18 and TRBJ1-2, the full variable domain is NAGVMQNPRHLVRRRGQEARLRCSPMKGHSHVYWYRQLPEEGLKFMVYLQKENIIDESGMPKERFSAEFPKEGPSILRIQQVVRGDSAAYFCASSLRQGDGYTFGSGTRLTVV.

V and J are TRBV7-2 and TRBJ1-1, with 7 nucleotides matching TRBD1. V gave up 7 bases and J gave up 4 bases; unmatched junction bases: 6. The germline CDR1 and CDR2 sequences are SGHTA and FQGNSA. This CDR3 contains 13 residues. CDR3 bases: TGTGCCAGCACTGACAGGGTTAGCACTGAAGCTTTCTTT. It yields the protein CASTDRVSTEAFF.

V is TRBV28 and J is TRBJ1-2; perhaps TRBD1 as D (6 bases). V dropped 2 bases and J dropped 5 bases, with 15 bases sitting between them. Looked up from germline, CDR1 is MDHEN and CDR2 is SYDVKM. This CDR3 contains 15 residues. The CDR3 DNA follows: TGTGCCAGCAGTTTAGGTGGGCAGGGGCGATATGGCTACACCTTC. Encoded protein: CASSLGGQGRYGYTF.

The chain employs TRBV6-4 and TRBJ1-4; D gene unclear. Trimming left V 2 bases short and J 7 bases short, with 17 bases between. The CDR3 contains 16 residues. Germline V gene data show CDR1 as MRHNA and CDR2 as SNTAGT. The CDR3: CASSDAAGRRSEKLFF. The CDR3 bases are TGTGCCAGCAGTGACGCGGCCGGTAGGAGGAGTGAAAAACTGTTTTTT.

The chain carries TRBV28 and TRBJ2-7, with 9 bases matching TRBD1. Trimming took 4 bases from V and 1 from J; bases not matched to a gene: 11. Germline V gene lookup returns CDR1 MDHEN and CDR2 SYDVKM. The CDR3 length is 17 residues. CDR3 loop: CASSSNIPGQGSYEQYF. In DNA form, the CDR3 reads TGTGCCAGCAGTTCCAACATCCCGGGACAGGGTTCCTACGAGCAGTACTTC. The complete variable domain, with remaining parts taken from reference TRBV28 and TRBJ2-7, reads DVKVTQSSRYLVKRTGEKVFLECVQDMDHENMFWYRQDPGLGLRLIYFSYDVKMKEKGDIPEGYSVSREKKERFSLILESASTNQTSMYLCASSSNIPGQGSYEQYFGPGTRLTVT.

The chain links TRBV7-3 to TRBJ2-6; 7 bases align to TRBD1. Germline V gene data show CDR1 as SGHTA and CDR2 as FQGTGA. This CDR3 has 17 amino acids. Trimming cost V 5 bases and J 1 base; bases outside gene matches: 8. The CDR3 is CASSRQGIMSGANVLTF. The CDR3 bases are TGTGCCAGCAGCCGACAGGGAATAATGTCTGGGGCCAACGTCCTGACTTTC.

The V gene is TRBV7-9, the J gene TRBJ2-7; perhaps TRBD1 as D (7 bases). Germline V gene data show CDR1 as SEHNR and CDR2 as FQNEAQ (reference sequence). The CDR3 consists of 18 residues. Trimming shortened V by 5 bases and J by 4 bases, and 27 bases separated the two germline ends. CDR3 protein: CASSRERGLQGSSYEQYF. The DNA of the CDR3 is TGTGCCAGCAGCCGGGAGAGGGGCTTACAGGGGAGTAGTTACGAGCAGTACTTC. Full variable domain (missing parts from reference TRBV7-9 and TRBJ2-7): DTGVSQNPRHKITKRGQNVTFRCDPISEHNRLYWYRQTLGQGPEFLTYFQNEAQLEKSRLLSDRFSAERPKGSFSTLEIQRTEQGDSAMYLCASSRERGLQGSSYEQYFGPGTRLTVT.

In regard to this clone: The same CDR3 arises from other DNA sequences in this sample as well. The chain carries TRBV28 and TRBJ2-7; TRBD1 matches at 9 bases. The CDR3 spans 14 residues. Germline V gives CDR1 MDHEN, CDR2 SYDVKM. The V gene end was trimmed by 6 bases and the J gene end by 2 bases; junction bases not matched to a gene: 5. In nucleotides, the CDR3 is TGTGCCAGCAGCCGACAGGGGGGGACCTACGAGCAGTACTTC. It translates to CASSRQGGTYEQYF.

CDR3 residues: CAISEGGHSYEQYF. The CDR3, as DNA: TGTGCCATCAGTGAGGGCGGCCACAGCTACGAGCAGTACTTC. This chain links TRBV5-4 with TRBJ2-7; possibly TRBD2 for D (5 bases). The CDR3 spans 14 residues. Germline lookup yields CDR1 SGHNT and CDR2 YYREEE (reference sequence). Deletions cut 9 bases from V and 3 bases from J, with 19 bases between.

This clone was seen once. The genes are TRBV19 and TRBJ1-3; D is possibly TRBD1 (5 bases). Trimming took off 5 bases at V and 1 base at J, with 12 bases between the two ends. Germline V CDR1 and CDR2: LNHDA, SQIVND (reference sequence). This CDR3 spans 15 amino acids. CDR3 sequence (DNA): TGTGCCAGTAGTCCGTCGGGGCAGTCTGGAAACACCATATATTTT. Translating gives CASSPSGQSGNTIYF.

This clone showed up just once. This chain uses TRBV10-2 with TRBJ2-7; D ambiguous. This CDR3 is 14 amino acids long. Germline V CDR1 and CDR2: WSHSY, SAAADI. V lost 8 bases and J lost 0, with 14 bases in between. The CDR3, as DNA: TGCGCCAGCCTACTTTCGGCCGGCTCCTACGAGCAGTACTTC. Residues: CASLLSAGSYEQYF.

Remarks on this clone: This sample also contains other DNA sequences that code for the same CDR3. The chain links TRBV7-9 to TRBJ1-1; possibly TRBD1 for D (5 bases). The CDR3 consists of 14 residues. V dropped 3 bases and J dropped 2 bases, with 10 bases sitting between them. Germline V gene data show CDR1 as SEHNR and CDR2 as FQNEAQ (reference sequence). CDR3: CASSFGQGNTEAFF. Written as DNA, the CDR3 is TGTGCCAGCAGCTTTGGGCAGGGAAACACTGAAGCTTTCTTT.

The V and J genes are TRBV18 and TRBJ1-1, with TRBD1 matching over 8 bases. The length of the CDR3 is 14 residues. The V and J ends lost 3 bases and 6 bases, in that order; junction bases with no gene match: 6. The germline CDR1 and CDR2 sequences are KGHSH and LQKENI. The CDR3 region is CASSPQTGDPEAFF. As DNA, the CDR3 is TGTGCCAGCTCACCCCAGACAGGGGACCCTGAAGCTTTCTTT. The full variable domain, with the rest looked up from reference TRBV18 and TRBJ1-1, is NAGVMQNPRHLVRRRGQEARLRCSPMKGHSHVYWYRQLPEEGLKFMVYLQKENIIDESGMPKERFSAEFPKEGPSILRIQQVVRGDSAAYFCASSPQTGDPEAFFGQGTRLTVV.

This clone was seen a single time. The J gene is TRBJ2-1, the V gene TRBV6-1; D gene unclear. In germline, CDR1 is MNHNS, CDR2 SASEGT. CDR3 length equals 13 residues. V was cut by 6 bases and J by 5 bases, with 11 bases left in between. This CDR3 is CASRASGNNEQFF. The CDR3 DNA reads as TGTGCCAGCAGGGCCTCCGGTAACAATGAGCAGTTCTTC.

V is TRBV19 and J is TRBJ2-3; no firm D call. The CDR3 spans 13 residues. The ends were cut back, 2 bases at V and 4 bases at J, with 7 bases in the middle. Germline-derived CDR1 and CDR2 are LNHDA and SQIVND (reference sequence). This CDR3 reads CASSITGSDTQYF. In DNA form, the CDR3 reads TGTGCCAGTAGTATAACCGGATCAGATACGCAGTATTTT.

In its sample, this clone was seen once. The chain recombines TRBV28 with TRBJ2-7; 11 bases fit TRBD1. The CDR3 loop spans 14 amino acids. The V segment lost 8 bases and the J segment 1 base; nucleotides outside the gene matches: 4. Germline assignment: CDR1 MDHEN and CDR2 SYDVKM. The CDR3 nucleotides are TGTGCCAGCCTCGGACAGGGGGCATCCTACGAGCAGTACTTC. This sequence encodes CASLGQGASYEQYF. Full variable domain (remainder filled in from reference TRBV28 and TRBJ2-7): DVKVTQSSRYLVKRTGEKVFLECVQDMDHENMFWYRQDPGLGLRLIYFSYDVKMKEKGDIPEGYSVSREKKERFSLILESASTNQTSMYLCASLGQGASYEQYFGPGTRLTVT.

The rearrangement links TRBV15 to TRBJ1-1, with D hard to call. CDR3 length: 15 residues. With 2 bases removed from V and 0 bases from J, the gap between germline ends came to 10 bases. The V gene's germline CDR1 is LNHNV and CDR2 YYDKDF (reference sequence). The CDR3: CATSRSGQMNTEAFF. For the CDR3, the DNA is TGTGCCACCAGCAGATCGGGTCAGATGAACACTGAAGCTTTCTTT.

The rearrangement joins TRBV7-6 to TRBJ2-7; D gene uncertain. The germline CDR1 and CDR2 sequences are SGHVS and FNYEAQ. The V gene lost 2 bases and the J gene lost 2 bases, with 7 bases spanning the gap. The CDR3 runs 13 residues. CDR3 residues: CASSLMGTYEQYF. CDR3 coding DNA: TGTGCCAGCAGCTTAATGGGTACCTACGAGCAGTACTTC.

This clone was seen a single time. V is TRBV30 and J is TRBJ1-1; perhaps TRBD1 as D (6 bases). V gave up 3 bases and J gave up 6 bases, with 11 bases separating them. The CDR3 totals 12 residues. Germline V CDR1 and CDR2: GTSNPN, SVGIG (reference sequence). The chain's CDR3 is CAWRAQGSEAFF. The CDR3 coding sequence is TGTGCCTGGAGGGCACAGGGCTCTGAAGCTTTCTTT.

This clone was seen once. J is TRBJ1-3 and V is TRBV7-9; TRBD1 is a possible D gene (5 bases). The CDR3 loop spans 16 amino acids. The V gene's germline CDR1 is SEHNR and CDR2 FQNEAQ (reference sequence). V was trimmed by 1 base and J by 0 bases, leaving 10 bases between them. Here the CDR3 reads CASSLDRPFSGNTIYF. The CDR3 bases are TGTGCCAGCAGCTTAGACAGGCCGTTCTCTGGAAACACCATATATTTT. Using reference TRBV7-9 and TRBJ1-3 for the parts outside the CDR3, the full variable domain is DTGVSQNPRHKITKRGQNVTFRCDPISEHNRLYWYRQTLGQGPEFLTYFQNEAQLEKSRLLSDRFSAERPKGSFSTLEIQRTEQGDSAMYLCASSLDRPFSGNTIYFGEGSWLTVV.

V usage is TRBV30 and J usage is TRBJ2-5; maybe TRBD1 (6 bases). V shed 4 bases and J shed 2 bases, with 20 bases lying between them. The germline CDR1 and CDR2 sequences are GTSNPN and SVGIG (reference sequence). The CDR3 contains 16 residues. CDR3 region: CAWTRDRLSVQETQYF. CDR3 nucleotide sequence: TGTGCCTGGACCCGAGACAGGCTTAGCGTTCAAGAGACCCAGTACTTC.

The chain combines TRBV28 with TRBJ2-7; 10 bases match TRBD2. With 7 bases clipped from V and 3 bases from J, the junction kept 12 bases outside the gene matches. The germline gives CDR1 MDHEN, CDR2 SYDVKM. The CDR3 runs 16 residues. The CDR3 loop reads CASTPTRASGSYEQYF. For the CDR3, the DNA is TGTGCCAGCACCCCTACCCGTGCTAGCGGGAGCTACGAGCAGTACTTC.

The rearrangement links TRBV2 to TRBJ2-7; 9 bases match TRBD2. The germline CDR1 and CDR2 sequences are SNHLY and FYNNEI. The ends lost 9 bases at V and 0 bases at J; junction bases unmatched: 15. This CDR3 comprises 17 residues. DNA of the CDR3: TGTGCCAGGGAGCGACTAGCGGTACCAAAAAGCTCCTACGAGCAGTACTTC. This codes for CARERLAVPKSSYEQYF. The whole variable domain, remainder taken from reference TRBV2 and TRBJ2-7, is EPEVTQTPSHQVTQMGQEVILRCVPISNHLYFYWYRQILGQKVEFLVSFYNNEISEKSEIFDDQFSVERPDGSNFTLKIRSTKLEDSAMYFCARERLAVPKSSYEQYFGPGTRLTVT.

The rearrangement joins TRBV6-5 to TRBJ1-2, with D possibly matching TRBD1 (5 bases). CDR1 is MNHEY, CDR2 SVGAGI, per germline. The V end was cut by 0 bases, the J end by 3 bases, with 14 bases between. The CDR3 contains 16 residues. This CDR3 reads CASSYSGVGSDYGYTF. The CDR3 DNA reads as TGTGCCAGCAGTTACTCGGGGGTGGGTTCGGACTATGGCTACACCTTC.

V usage is TRBV5-4 and J usage is TRBJ2-1; unclear D gene. CDR3 length equals 14 residues. V lost 1 base to trimming and J lost 10 bases, with 15 bases between them. Germline CDR1 is SGHNT and CDR2 is YYREEE (reference sequence). The CDR3 loop reads CASSLSIPDVEQFF. DNA for the CDR3: TGTGCCAGCAGCTTGTCGATCCCAGACGTCGAGCAGTTCTTC.